This TCR beta chain was captured by sequencing in a study of cytomegalovirus exposure and HLA in healthy donors. Concerning this clone itself: Its cognate antigen is unknown.

The CDR3 covers 16 residues. Germline CDR1 ENHRY, CDR2 SYGVKD. J lost 4 bases, V lost 3 bases, and 8 bases had no gene match. Researchers ran the PCR with 60 Vbeta and 13 Jbeta primers. Clones were read by immunoSEQ multiplex PCR, and TCRdb kept only the in-frame ones, dropping some. The sample has some 200,000 clones, over 65% seen once. Findings and limits, study-wide: Researchers had no immune exposure information except CMV serostatus available. Because they were indistinguishable, some V segments, including TRBV6-2 and TRBV6-3, were excluded. Rarity held for most TCR sequences, but there were some public TCRs that occurred in many donors. Earlier results showed most TCR beta V segments being productive about 90% or about 30% of the time.

The sequencing sample was made of PBMCs. This sequence originates from a woman in her twenties or thirties in good health and CMV-seronegative. The chain couples TRBV10-3 to TRBJ2-3; 9 nucleotides agree with TRBD2. CDR3 DNA: TGTGCCATCAGTGACGGGCGGCGGGGGGGTGCAGATACGCAGTATTTT. This encodes CAISDGRRGGADTQYF.